A selection of T cell receptor beta chains follows, all from one sample in a study of OX40 agonist ivuxolimab in advanced cancers. The table came from immunoSEQ multiplex PCR; TCRdb's copy has only in-frame clones and leaves some out. The table has around 30,000 clones, approximately 91% seen once. The specimen was CD4+ or CD8+ T cells sorted from blood, collected in a trial of the OX40 agonist ivuxolimab. These receptors were obtained from an adult with an advanced solid tumor such as melanoma, head and neck, liver or kidney cancer. Both conserved end residues are part of each CDR3. The D gene is left open where the match is weak. Only some rows state a clone size, as once, few, many or a class for expanded clones.

d_call: -
clone_size: -
j_call: TRBJ1-2
v_call: TRBV13
cdr3_nt: TGTGCCAGCAGCTTAGAAAGGACAGTATATGGCTACACCTTC
cdr3_aa: CASSLERTVYGYTF

d_call: -
clone_size: -
j_call: TRBJ1-1
v_call: TRBV19
cdr3_nt: TGTGCCAGTAGCCTTTTGGGGGTTGAAGCTTTCTTT
cdr3_aa: CASSLLGVEAFF

d_call: -
clone_size: -
j_call: TRBJ2-3
v_call: TRBV9
cdr3_nt: TGTGCCAGCAGCGTAGACGGAACTAGCACAGATACGCAGTATTTT
cdr3_aa: CASSVDGTSTDTQYF

d_call: -
clone_size: -
j_call: TRBJ1-2
v_call: TRBV19
cdr3_nt: TGTGCCAGTTGGGCAGGGGCCTATGGCTACACCTTC
cdr3_aa: CASWAGAYGYTF

d_call: -
clone_size: -
j_call: TRBJ2-1
v_call: TRBV30
cdr3_nt: TGTGCCTGGAGTGTGCCCAGGGAGGCGGTCTATGAGCAGTTCTTC
cdr3_aa: CAWSVPREAVYEQFF

d_call: -
clone_size: -
j_call: TRBJ1-1
v_call: TRBV6-5
cdr3_nt: TGTGCCAGCAGAGGGGTTCCGATCACTGAAGCTTTCTTT
cdr3_aa: CASRGVPITEAFF

d_call: TRBD1
clone_size: -
j_call: TRBJ2-7
v_call: TRBV5-6
cdr3_nt: TGTGCCAGCAGCGACTCGACCGGGACAGGGGTCTACGAGCAGTACTTC
cdr3_aa: CASSDSTGTGVYEQYF

d_call: TRBD1
clone_size: few
j_call: TRBJ2-5
v_call: TRBV2
cdr3_nt: TGTGCCAGCAGTGGGTTGACAGGGGGCCAAGAGACCCAGTACTTC
cdr3_aa: CASSGLTGGQETQYF

d_call: -
clone_size: -
j_call: TRBJ1-4
v_call: TRBV10-3
cdr3_nt: TGTGCCATCAGTGAGTCGCGGTGGGGAAATGAAAAACTGTTTTTT
cdr3_aa: CAISESRWGNEKLFF

d_call: -
clone_size: -
j_call: TRBJ1-1
v_call: TRBV4-3
cdr3_nt: TGCGCCAGCAGCCAAGACGGACCAGGGGAATTAGCTGAAGCTTTCTTT
cdr3_aa: CASSQDGPGELAEAFF

d_call: -
clone_size: -
j_call: TRBJ1-4
v_call: TRBV27
cdr3_nt: TGTGCCAGCAGTTCCCTAATTGGCGAAAAACTGTTTTTT
cdr3_aa: CASSSLIGEKLFF

d_call: -
clone_size: -
j_call: TRBJ1-4
v_call: TRBV2
cdr3_nt: TGTGCCAGCAGTTCTCCCCCCTCAGACGCAACTAATGAAAAACTGTTTTTT
cdr3_aa: CASSSPPSDATNEKLFF

d_call: TRBD2
clone_size: -
j_call: TRBJ2-1
v_call: TRBV27
cdr3_nt: TGTGCCAGCAGTTTTCAGATAGCGGGATACTCCTACAATGAGCAGTTCTTC
cdr3_aa: CASSFQIAGYSYNEQFF

d_call: -
clone_size: few
j_call: TRBJ2-7
v_call: TRBV7-9
cdr3_nt: TGTGCCAGCAGCTTAGTACAATCCGAGCAGTACTTC
cdr3_aa: CASSLVQSEQYF

d_call: TRBD1
clone_size: once
j_call: TRBJ1-2
v_call: TRBV7-9
cdr3_nt: TGTGCCAGCAGCACCTGGACAGGGGGCAGCTATGGCTACACCTTC
cdr3_aa: CASSTWTGGSYGYTF

d_call: TRBD1
clone_size: once
j_call: TRBJ2-2
v_call: TRBV27
cdr3_nt: TGTGCCAGCAGTTTACTAGGGGGCCCCACCGGGGAGCTGTTTTTT
cdr3_aa: CASSLLGGPTGELFF

d_call: TRBD2
clone_size: few
j_call: TRBJ2-3
v_call: TRBV5-5
cdr3_nt: TGTGCCAGCAGCTTACAACGGGAGGTGGCAGATACGCAGTATTTT
cdr3_aa: CASSLQREVADTQYF

d_call: -
clone_size: few
j_call: TRBJ2-7
v_call: TRBV4-3
cdr3_nt: TGCGCCAGCAGCCAAGATCCGCAGGGGGGCTACGAGCAGTACTTC
cdr3_aa: CASSQDPQGGYEQYF

d_call: -
clone_size: -
j_call: TRBJ2-1
v_call: TRBV27
cdr3_nt: TGTGCCAGCAGTTTATCGTATATTGGTCGTAGCGGACACAATGAGCAGTTCTTC
cdr3_aa: CASSLSYIGRSGHNEQFF

d_call: TRBD2
clone_size: -
j_call: TRBJ2-5
v_call: TRBV9
cdr3_nt: TGTGCCAGCAGCTTTACTAGCGGGGGGGGAGAGACCCAGTACTTC
cdr3_aa: CASSFTSGGGETQYF

d_call: -
clone_size: -
j_call: TRBJ1-5
v_call: TRBV4-1
cdr3_nt: TGCGCCAGCAGCCTGAGGGGGGACAATCAGCCCCAGCATTTT
cdr3_aa: CASSLRGDNQPQHF

d_call: -
clone_size: -
j_call: TRBJ1-5
v_call: TRBV19
cdr3_nt: TGTGCCAGTAGTATAGTACGCCTATATAGCAATCAGCCCCAGCATTTT
cdr3_aa: CASSIVRLYSNQPQHF

d_call: TRBD2
clone_size: once
j_call: TRBJ2-5
v_call: TRBV19
cdr3_nt: TGTGCCAGCAAATACTGGTTAGCGGGACAAGAGACCCAGTACTTC
cdr3_aa: CASKYWLAGQETQYF

d_call: -
clone_size: -
j_call: TRBJ2-2
v_call: TRBV7-9
cdr3_nt: TGTGCCGTCCTATCGTTGGGCACGAACACCGGGGAGCTGTTTTTT
cdr3_aa: CAVLSLGTNTGELFF

d_call: TRBD1
clone_size: -
j_call: TRBJ1-2
v_call: TRBV7-9
cdr3_nt: TGTGCCAGCAGCCGGGACAGTGGCTACACCTTC
cdr3_aa: CASSRDSGYTF

d_call: TRBD2
clone_size: -
j_call: TRBJ2-1
v_call: TRBV19
cdr3_nt: TGTGCCAGTAGTTCTTCGGGAGGAATACACAATGAGCAGTTCTTC
cdr3_aa: CASSSSGGIHNEQFF

d_call: -
clone_size: -
j_call: TRBJ1-5
v_call: TRBV12-5
cdr3_nt: TGTGCTAGTGGTTTGTCGGGACAGCCCCAGCATTTT
cdr3_aa: CASGLSGQPQHF

d_call: -
clone_size: -
j_call: TRBJ1-2
v_call: TRBV6-5
cdr3_nt: TGTGCCAGCAGTTACGTCGGATTCGGGGACTACACCTTC
cdr3_aa: CASSYVGFGDYTF

d_call: -
clone_size: -
j_call: TRBJ1-2
v_call: TRBV21-1
cdr3_nt: TGTGCCAGCAGCAAACGTGAGGGTGGCTACACCTTC
cdr3_aa: CASSKREGGYTF

d_call: -
clone_size: -
j_call: TRBJ2-7
v_call: TRBV5-6
cdr3_nt: TGTGCCAGCAGCATTTTATCAGGGGCCTACGAGCAGTACTTC
cdr3_aa: CASSILSGAYEQYF

d_call: -
clone_size: -
j_call: TRBJ2-7
v_call: TRBV27
cdr3_nt: TGTGCCAGCAGTTTAAGACAGTCCTACGAGCAGTACTTC
cdr3_aa: CASSLRQSYEQYF

d_call: TRBD2
clone_size: -
j_call: TRBJ2-5
v_call: TRBV10-1
cdr3_nt: TGCGCCAGCAGTGAGAAGGTACTGGCGGGAGGAGAGACCCAGTACTTC
cdr3_aa: CASSEKVLAGGETQYF

d_call: TRBD2
clone_size: -
j_call: TRBJ2-1
v_call: TRBV9
cdr3_nt: TGCGCCAGCAGCGTAGGGGGACTAGCAACGGATGAGCAGTTCTTC
cdr3_aa: CASSVGGLATDEQFF

d_call: TRBD2
clone_size: -
j_call: TRBJ2-7
v_call: TRBV10-2
cdr3_nt: TGCGCCAGCAGTGAGTCGGCGGGAGGATCCTACCAAACCTACGAGCAGTACTTC
cdr3_aa: CASSESAGGSYQTYEQYF

d_call: -
clone_size: -
j_call: TRBJ1-1
v_call: TRBV4-1
cdr3_nt: TGCGCCAGCAGCCCGTGGGGGGAAACTGAAGCTTTCTTT
cdr3_aa: CASSPWGETEAFF

d_call: -
clone_size: -
j_call: TRBJ2-2
v_call: TRBV29-1
cdr3_nt: TGCAGCGGGACGGGGGAAGGCGGGGAGCTGTTTTTT
cdr3_aa: CSGTGEGGELFF

d_call: -
clone_size: -
j_call: TRBJ2-1
v_call: TRBV11-1
cdr3_nt: TGTGCCAGCAGCTTAATTGGATGGAATGAGCAGTTCTTC
cdr3_aa: CASSLIGWNEQFF

d_call: -
clone_size: -
j_call: TRBJ1-1
v_call: TRBV11-2
cdr3_nt: TGTGCCAGCAGCTTAGATCTAGGGGGAGCTTTCTTT
cdr3_aa: CASSLDLGGAFF

d_call: TRBD1
clone_size: -
j_call: TRBJ2-7
v_call: TRBV19
cdr3_nt: TGTGCCAGTAGGACAGGGGTCTATAACGAGCAGTACTTC
cdr3_aa: CASRTGVYNEQYF

d_call: TRBD2
clone_size: once
j_call: TRBJ2-3
v_call: TRBV19
cdr3_nt: TGTGCCAGTAGTCTGGTGGGGGGGTCAGATACGCAGTATTTT
cdr3_aa: CASSLVGGSDTQYF

d_call: -
clone_size: -
j_call: TRBJ2-7
v_call: TRBV4-3
cdr3_nt: TGCGCCAGCAGCCAAGATAAAGGTAGAAGCTCCTACGAGCAGTACTTC
cdr3_aa: CASSQDKGRSSYEQYF

d_call: -
clone_size: medium-sized
j_call: TRBJ2-7
v_call: TRBV10-3
cdr3_nt: TGTGCCATCAGTGAGATCGGACTTTCCTACGAGCAGTACTTC
cdr3_aa: CAISEIGLSYEQYF

d_call: TRBD1
clone_size: few
j_call: TRBJ2-7
v_call: TRBV28
cdr3_nt: TGTGCCAGCAGTTTCGGACCGGGGACAGCGAAAGCCTACGAGCAGTACTTC
cdr3_aa: CASSFGPGTAKAYEQYF

d_call: TRBD2
clone_size: -
j_call: TRBJ2-2
v_call: TRBV19
cdr3_nt: TGTGCCAGTACCCTCGGGACTAGGGGCACCGGGGAGCTGTTTTTT
cdr3_aa: CASTLGTRGTGELFF

d_call: -
clone_size: once
j_call: TRBJ1-6
v_call: TRBV13
cdr3_nt: TGTGCCAGCAGCTCCCGGGACCGCTCCTATAATTCACCCCTCCACTTT
cdr3_aa: CASSSRDRSYNSPLHF

d_call: TRBD2
clone_size: -
j_call: TRBJ2-1
v_call: TRBV11-3
cdr3_nt: TGTGCCAGCAGCTTATTCCATTCACCTAGCGGGAGGGCCGGGAACAATGAGCAGTTCTTC
cdr3_aa: CASSLFHSPSGRAGNNEQFF

d_call: -
clone_size: -
j_call: TRBJ2-5
v_call: TRBV7-8
cdr3_nt: TGTGCCAGCAGCTTTTACAGGGCTGGGGAGACCCAGTACTTC
cdr3_aa: CASSFYRAGETQYF

d_call: -
clone_size: -
j_call: TRBJ2-2
v_call: TRBV18
cdr3_nt: TGTGCCAGCTCACCCCAGGGGTCCTCCGGGGAGCTGTTTTTT
cdr3_aa: CASSPQGSSGELFF

d_call: -
clone_size: -
j_call: TRBJ1-4
v_call: TRBV28
cdr3_nt: TGTGCCAGCAGTCCCCCCCGGGGGAAACTGTTTTTT
cdr3_aa: CASSPPRGKLFF

d_call: -
clone_size: -
j_call: TRBJ1-2
v_call: TRBV19
cdr3_nt: TGTGCCAGTAGTCCCTATGGGGTTGGCTACACCTTC
cdr3_aa: CASSPYGVGYTF

d_call: -
clone_size: -
j_call: TRBJ1-1
v_call: TRBV7-9
cdr3_nt: TGTGCCAGCAGCTTAGGCTACAAGGGCACTGAAGCTTTCTTT
cdr3_aa: CASSLGYKGTEAFF

d_call: -
clone_size: -
j_call: TRBJ1-1
v_call: TRBV4-3
cdr3_nt: TGCGCCAGCAGCCAGTCCCGGACCCTTTCGGCTGAAGCTTTCTTT
cdr3_aa: CASSQSRTLSAEAFF

d_call: -
clone_size: -
j_call: TRBJ1-2
v_call: TRBV19
cdr3_nt: TGTGCCAGTAGTCGAGACGGAGGAGGGTATGGCTACACCTTC
cdr3_aa: CASSRDGGGYGYTF

d_call: TRBD1
clone_size: -
j_call: TRBJ1-1
v_call: TRBV28
cdr3_nt: TGTGCCAGCAGTTCCCCGACATTGACAGGGCCAAGGGGCACTGAAGCTTTCTTT
cdr3_aa: CASSSPTLTGPRGTEAFF

d_call: -
clone_size: few
j_call: TRBJ2-7
v_call: TRBV9
cdr3_nt: TGTGCCAGCAGCGAGGACAGAGCGGCGGACGAGCAGTACTTC
cdr3_aa: CASSEDRAADEQYF